This T cell receptor beta chain was identified in a study of CD4 T cells in relation to SARS-CoV-2 and coronaviruses. V was pared by 1 base and J by 7 bases, with 11 bases of the junction left unmatched. This CDR3 has 16 amino acids. In germline, CDR1 is SGHDT, CDR2 YYEEEE. Method: immunoSEQ multiplex PCR; TCRdb's copy keeps in-frame clones and lacks some. The table includes roughly 16,000 clones, 65% to 85% detected once. For this clone: The antigen remains undetermined.

Before the COVID-19 pandemic, during about 2011-2019, CD4+ T cells were taken from unexposed donors. CD4+ T cells were isolated from the cells after nine to eleven days of culture. As cell numbers allowed, unexposed-donor CD4+ T cells faced SARS-CoV-2 S/N and four cold-coronavirus spikes. The sequenced sample was CD4+ T cells from PBMCs, cultured in vitro. V gene TRBV5-6 combines with J gene TRBJ1-1; TRBD1 agrees at 9 bases. The receptor was derived from a human donor in good health. CDR3 sequence (DNA): TGTGCCAGCAGCTTGCGACCGGGACAGGGAATGAGTGAAGCTTTCTTT. This codes for CASSLRPGQGMSEAFF.